The following is a T cell receptor beta chain sequence with its context. Its target is not known. The data belong to a study of cytomegalovirus exposure and HLA in healthy donors. Study information: Within an early data release were 80 million to 90 million unique TCRs drawn from HLA-typed donors. Study results and caveats: A missense variant in DCLRE1C was later tied to TCR beta V- and J-gene trimming. Some TCR beta chains (over 150 of them) were listed as cytomegalovirus-associated.

PCR was performed using 60 Vbeta and 13 Jbeta primers. Libraries were prepared by immunoSEQ multiplex PCR; TCRdb keeps only in-frame clonotypes and omits some of them. The top ten hold 13% of the sample, which has over 150,000 clones, over 70% seen once. The ends were cut back, 6 bases at V and 6 bases at J, with 18 bases in the middle. The CDR3 has 14 residues. The germline V gene has CDR1 SEHNR and CDR2 FQNEAQ (reference sequence). The chain joins TRBV7-9 to TRBJ2-7; D is possibly TRBD1 (5 bases). The TCR comes from a young man in good health and CMV-seropositive. The sample comprised PBMCs. This CDR3 is CASRYVLQGFEQYF. The CDR3 DNA reads TGTGCCAGCAGATACGTTCTTCAGGGTTTCGAGCAGTACTTC.